The clone carrying this TCR beta chain came up once. The data originate from a study of blood T cells in healthy people across ages. It was with a sample-barcoded 5' primer and a J-beta primer mix that a second PCR of roughly 6 to 12 cycles was run. Via MiXCR, TCRdb re-called the 5' RACE reads, giving one row per CDR3 protein. The table records 450,000 to 600,000 distinct CDR3 sequences, roughly a quarter of them present only once. Trimming took 8 bases from V and 2 from J; bases not matched to a gene: 4. CDR1 is MNHEY, CDR2 SVGEGT, per germline. CDR3 length equals 13 residues. The sample was also linked to a second study, of T cells of mothers and their children. That source reports: Whether pairs are related or unrelated, thymic selection shapes their TCR recombination output in much the same way.

This receptor was identified in a boy between 2 and 15 years old in good health. The sample consisted of blood. The V and J genes are TRBV6-2 or TRBV6-3 and TRBJ2-7; 9 nucleotides align to TRBD1. Here the CDR3 reads CASVTGGTYEQYF. As DNA, the CDR3 is TGTGCCAGCGTGACAGGGGGTACCTACGAGCAGTACTTC.